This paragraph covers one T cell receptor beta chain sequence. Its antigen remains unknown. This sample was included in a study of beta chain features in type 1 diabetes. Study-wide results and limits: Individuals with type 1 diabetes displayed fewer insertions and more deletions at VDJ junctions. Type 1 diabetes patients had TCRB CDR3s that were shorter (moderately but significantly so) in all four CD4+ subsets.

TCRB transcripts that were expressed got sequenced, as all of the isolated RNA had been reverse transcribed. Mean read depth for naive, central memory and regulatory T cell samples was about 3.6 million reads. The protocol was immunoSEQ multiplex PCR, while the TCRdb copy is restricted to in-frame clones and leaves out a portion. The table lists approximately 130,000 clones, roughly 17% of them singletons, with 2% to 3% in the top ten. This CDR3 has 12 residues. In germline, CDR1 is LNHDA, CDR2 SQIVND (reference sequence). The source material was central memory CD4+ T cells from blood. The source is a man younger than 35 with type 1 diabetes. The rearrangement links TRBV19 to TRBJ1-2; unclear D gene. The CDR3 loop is CAKYSRDYGYTF. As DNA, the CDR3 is TGTGCAAAGTATTCCCGGGACTATGGCTACACCTTC. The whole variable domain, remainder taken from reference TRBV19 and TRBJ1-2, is DGGITQSPKYLFRKEGQNVTLSCEQNLNHDAMYWYRQDPGQGLRLIYYSQIVNDFQKGDIAEGYSVSREKKESFPLTVTSAQKNPTAFYLCAKYSRDYGYTFGSGTRLTVV.